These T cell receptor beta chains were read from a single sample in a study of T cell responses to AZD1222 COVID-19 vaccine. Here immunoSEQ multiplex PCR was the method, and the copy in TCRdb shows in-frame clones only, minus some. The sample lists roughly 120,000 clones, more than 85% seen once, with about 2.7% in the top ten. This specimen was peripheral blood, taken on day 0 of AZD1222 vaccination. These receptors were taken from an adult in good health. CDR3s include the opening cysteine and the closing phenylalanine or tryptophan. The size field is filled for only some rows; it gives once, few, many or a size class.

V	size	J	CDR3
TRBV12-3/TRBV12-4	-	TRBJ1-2	CASSPWGRQAF
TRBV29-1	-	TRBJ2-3	CSVPPLPRDRATDTQYF
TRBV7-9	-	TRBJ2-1	CASSPGRAGNEQFF
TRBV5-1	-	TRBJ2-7	CASSWDIGDEQYF
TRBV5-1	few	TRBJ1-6	CASSLRAGGNSPLHF
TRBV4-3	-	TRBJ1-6	CASSQGWGDSPLHF
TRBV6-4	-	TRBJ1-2	CASSAGVYPYGYTF
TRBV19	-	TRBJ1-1	CASSIDRDTEAFF
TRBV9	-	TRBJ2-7	CASSVATGGYEQYF
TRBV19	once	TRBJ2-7	CASSIPGSPAEQYF
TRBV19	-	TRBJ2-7	CASSPFYSTYEQYF
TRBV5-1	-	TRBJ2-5	CASSIAGTVQETQYF
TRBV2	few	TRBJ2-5	CASTGTKETQYF
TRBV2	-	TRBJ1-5	CASRVRQGYSNQPQHF
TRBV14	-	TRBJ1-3	CASSQGGSSGNTIYF
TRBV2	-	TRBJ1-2	CASSEAGPADGYTF
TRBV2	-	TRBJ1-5	CASSGLYSGNQPQHF
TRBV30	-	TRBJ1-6	CAYRDRHNSPLHF
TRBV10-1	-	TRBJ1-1	CASSDSFGGGYEAFF
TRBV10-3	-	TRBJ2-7	CAISELTGFNEQYF
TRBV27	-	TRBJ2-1	CASSLSRVGGEQFF
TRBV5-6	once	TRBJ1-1	CASSLSGPLLEAFF
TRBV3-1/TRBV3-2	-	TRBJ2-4	CASSHPTGRGENIQYF
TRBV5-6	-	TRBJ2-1	CASSSSGDRGWSSYNEQFF
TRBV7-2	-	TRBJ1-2	CASSLISDRERGYTF
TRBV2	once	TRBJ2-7	CASSLTGFKHEQYF
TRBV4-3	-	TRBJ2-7	CASSQEHGSYEQYF
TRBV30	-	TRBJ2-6	CAWSGIGASGANVLTF
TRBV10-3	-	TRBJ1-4	CATKIGLTNEKLFF
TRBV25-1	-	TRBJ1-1	CASSQDRLNTEAFF
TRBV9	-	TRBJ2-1	CASSVGEYNEQFF
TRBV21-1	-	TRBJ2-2	CASSKARGTNTGELFF